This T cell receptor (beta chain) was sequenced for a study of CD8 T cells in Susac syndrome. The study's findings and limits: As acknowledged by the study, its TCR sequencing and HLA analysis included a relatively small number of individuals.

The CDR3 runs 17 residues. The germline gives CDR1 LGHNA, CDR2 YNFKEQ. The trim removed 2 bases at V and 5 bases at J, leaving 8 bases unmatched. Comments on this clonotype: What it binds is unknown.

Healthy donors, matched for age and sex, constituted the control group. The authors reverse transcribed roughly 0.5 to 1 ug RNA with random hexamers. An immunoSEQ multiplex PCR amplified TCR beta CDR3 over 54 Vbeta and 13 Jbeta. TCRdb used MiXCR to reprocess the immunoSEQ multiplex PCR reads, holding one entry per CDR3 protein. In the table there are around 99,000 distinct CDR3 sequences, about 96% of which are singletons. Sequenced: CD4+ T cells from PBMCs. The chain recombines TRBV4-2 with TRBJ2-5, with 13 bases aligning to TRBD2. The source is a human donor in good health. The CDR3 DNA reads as TGTGCCAGCAGCCAATTACTAGCGGGAGGGCCAGTGGAGACCCAGTACTTC. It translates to CASSQLLAGGPVETQYF.